This T cell receptor beta chain was sequenced for a study of cytomegalovirus exposure and HLA in healthy donors. The PCR made use of 60 Vbeta and 13 Jbeta primers. TCRdb keeps only in-frame clones here, not all; method: immunoSEQ multiplex PCR. The sample has 55,000 to 70,000 clones, roughly 80% seen once; the top ten hold around 5.1%. Sequencing was carried out using PBMCs. The receptor was derived from a male donor in good health and CMV-seropositive.

The CDR3 nucleotides are TGCGCCAGCAGCCAATTCCGACGGGACAGAACACAAGAGACCCAGTACTTC. It codes for CASSQFRRDRTQETQYF. This chain uses TRBV4-3 with TRBJ2-5; TRBD1 matches at 7 bases. With V trimmed by 2 bases and J by 2 bases, 11 bases remained unmatched. The CDR3 sequence is 17 residues long. From germline, CDR1 is LGHNA and CDR2 YSLEER.